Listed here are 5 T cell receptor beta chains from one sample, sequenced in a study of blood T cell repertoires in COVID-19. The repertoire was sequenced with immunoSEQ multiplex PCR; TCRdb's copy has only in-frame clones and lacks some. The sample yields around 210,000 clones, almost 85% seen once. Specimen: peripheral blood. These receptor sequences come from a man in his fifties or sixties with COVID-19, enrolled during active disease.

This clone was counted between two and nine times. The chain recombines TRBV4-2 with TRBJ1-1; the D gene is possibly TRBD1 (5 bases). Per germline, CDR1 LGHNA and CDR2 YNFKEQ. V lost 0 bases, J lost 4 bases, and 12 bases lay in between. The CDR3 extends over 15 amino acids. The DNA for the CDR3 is TGTGCCAGCAGCCAAGATCTTGCGGGGGGCACTGAAGCTTTCTTT. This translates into CASSQDLAGGTEAFF.

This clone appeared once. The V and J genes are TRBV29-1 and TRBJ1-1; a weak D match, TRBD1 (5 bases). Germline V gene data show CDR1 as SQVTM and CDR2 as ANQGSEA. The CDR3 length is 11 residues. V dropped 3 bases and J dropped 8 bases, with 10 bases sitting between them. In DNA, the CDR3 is TGCAGCGTTGATGGCGGGGGAGAAGCTTTCTTT. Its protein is CSVDGGGEAFF.

The CDR3 protein is CASSLGQSTDTQYF. The CDR3 DNA reads TGTGCCAGCAGTTTGGGGCAGAGCACAGATACGCAGTATTTT. The chain links TRBV27 to TRBJ2-3; tentative D call: TRBD1 (5 bases). The CDR3 is 14 residues long. Germline V gives CDR1 MNHEY, CDR2 SMNVEV (reference sequence). V shed 3 bases and J shed 0 bases, with 7 bases lying between them.

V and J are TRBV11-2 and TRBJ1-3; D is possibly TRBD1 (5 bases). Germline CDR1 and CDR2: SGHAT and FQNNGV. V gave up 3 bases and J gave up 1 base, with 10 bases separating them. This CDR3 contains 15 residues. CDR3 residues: CASSFAGGSGNTIYF. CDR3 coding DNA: TGTGCCAGCAGCTTCGCCGGGGGGTCTGGAAACACCATATATTTT.

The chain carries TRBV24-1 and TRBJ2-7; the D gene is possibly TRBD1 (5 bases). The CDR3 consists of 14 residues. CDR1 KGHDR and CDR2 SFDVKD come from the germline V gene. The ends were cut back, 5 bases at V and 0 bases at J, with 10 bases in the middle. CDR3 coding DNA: TGTGCCACCAGTGCCAGGGCCAACTCCTACGAGCAGTACTTC. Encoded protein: CATSARANSYEQYF.